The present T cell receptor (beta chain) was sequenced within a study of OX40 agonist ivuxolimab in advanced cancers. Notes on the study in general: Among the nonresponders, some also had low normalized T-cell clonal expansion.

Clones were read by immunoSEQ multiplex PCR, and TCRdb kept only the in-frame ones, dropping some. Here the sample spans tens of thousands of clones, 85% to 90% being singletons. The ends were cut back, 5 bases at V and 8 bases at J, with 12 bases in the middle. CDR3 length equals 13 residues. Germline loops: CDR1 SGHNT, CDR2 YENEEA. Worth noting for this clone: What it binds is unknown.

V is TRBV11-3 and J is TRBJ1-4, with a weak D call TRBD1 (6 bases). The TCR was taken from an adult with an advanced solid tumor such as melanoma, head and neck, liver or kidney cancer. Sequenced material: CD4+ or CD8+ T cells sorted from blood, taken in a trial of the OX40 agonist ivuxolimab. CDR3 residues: CASSLGAEEKLFF. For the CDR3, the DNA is TGTGCCAGCAGCCTGGGGGCTGAAGAAAAACTGTTTTTT. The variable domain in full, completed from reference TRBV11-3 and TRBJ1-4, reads EAGVVQSPRYKIIEKKQPVAFWCNPISGHNTLYWYLQNLGQGPELLIRYENEEAVDDSQLPKDRFSAERLKGVDSTLKIQPAELGDSAVYLCASSLGAEEKLFFGSGTQLSVL.